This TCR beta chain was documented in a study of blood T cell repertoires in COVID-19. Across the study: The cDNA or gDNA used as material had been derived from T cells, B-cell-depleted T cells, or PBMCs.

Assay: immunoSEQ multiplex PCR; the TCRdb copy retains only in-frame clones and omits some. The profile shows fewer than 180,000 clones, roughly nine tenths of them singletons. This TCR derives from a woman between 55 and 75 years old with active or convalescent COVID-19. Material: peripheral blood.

The CDR3: CASSYSGTGTYEQYF. The CDR3 DNA reads TGTGCCAGCAGTTACTCCGGGACAGGAACCTACGAGCAGTACTTC. This sequence joins TRBV6-5 and TRBJ2-7, with 8 positions matching TRBD1. Germline V gene lookup returns CDR1 MNHEY and CDR2 SVGAGI. The CDR3 runs to 15 residues. V gave up 0 bases and J gave up 2 bases; unmatched junction bases: 3.